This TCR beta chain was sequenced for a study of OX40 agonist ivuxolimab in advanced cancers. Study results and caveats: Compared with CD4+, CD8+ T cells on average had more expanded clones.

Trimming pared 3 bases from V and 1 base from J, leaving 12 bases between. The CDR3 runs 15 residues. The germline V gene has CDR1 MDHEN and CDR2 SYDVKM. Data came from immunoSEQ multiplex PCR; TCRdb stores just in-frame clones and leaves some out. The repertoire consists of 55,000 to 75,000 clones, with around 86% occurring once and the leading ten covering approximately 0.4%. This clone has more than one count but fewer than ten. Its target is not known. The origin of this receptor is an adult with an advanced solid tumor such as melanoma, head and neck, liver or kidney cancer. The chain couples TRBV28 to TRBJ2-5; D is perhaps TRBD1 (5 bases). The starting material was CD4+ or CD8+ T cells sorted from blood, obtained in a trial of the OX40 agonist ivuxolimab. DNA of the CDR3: TGTGCCAGCAGTTTTAAAGGGGCATTCCAAGAGACCCAGTACTTC. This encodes CASSFKGAFQETQYF.